These 5 T cell receptor beta chains were sequenced from one sample in a study of vaccination effects on CD4 cells after COVID-19. The antigens for these receptors are not known. Antigen-specific CD4+ T cells were expanded with viral peptide pools in the ViraFEST assay before sequencing. Cells that had been cultured for roughly ten days were the source of isolated CD4+ T cells. The healthy vaccine recipients, who had no prior SARS-CoV-2 infection, showed negative nucleocapsid antibodies. The repertoire was sequenced with immunoSEQ multiplex PCR; TCRdb's copy has only in-frame clones and lacks some. Among approximately 74,000 clones listed, approximately 72% were seen once. The starting material was CD4+ T cells from PBMCs cultured with HCoV-NL63 spike peptides, obtained before COVID-19 vaccination. Every receptor here comes from a human donor who received a COVID-19 vaccine.

The chain has TRBV28 and TRBJ1-4, with D possibly being TRBD1 (5 bases). The germline V gene has CDR1 MDHEN and CDR2 SYDVKM. The CDR3 has 15 residues. V was trimmed by 4 bases and J by 3 bases, leaving 12 bases between them. CDR3 protein: CASSSGTASNEKLFF. DNA of the CDR3: TGTGCCAGCAGTTCAGGGACGGCCTCTAATGAAAAACTGTTTTTT.

The chain joins TRBV7-3 to TRBJ1-6, with D tentatively TRBD1 (5 bases). The CDR3 has 16 amino acids. Germline V gene data show CDR1 as SGHTA and CDR2 as FQGTGA. V lost 4 bases, J lost 10 bases, and 20 bases lay in between. CDR3 coding DNA: TGTGCCAGCAGCTCCAACCGGACATTTTTAGGGTCACCCCTCCACTTT. It specifies CASSSNRTFLGSPLHF. Variable domain in full (rest from reference TRBV7-3 and TRBJ1-6): GAGVSQTPSNKVTEKGKYVELRCDPISGHTALYWYRQSLGQGPEFLIYFQGTGAADDSGLPNDRFFAVRPEGSVSTLKIQRTERGDSAVYLCASSSNRTFLGSPLHFGNGTRLTVT.

The chain carries TRBV7-2 and TRBJ2-1; 8 bases line up with TRBD2. V lost 1 base to trimming and J lost 7 bases; unmatched junction nucleotides: 6. The CDR3 has 15 residues. Germline CDR1 reads SGHTA; CDR2 reads FQGNSA. The CDR3 sequence: CASSLGPGGRNEQFF. CDR3 sequence (DNA): TGTGCCAGCAGCTTAGGGCCGGGGGGGCGAAATGAGCAGTTCTTC.

The J gene is TRBJ1-1, the V gene TRBV4-1, with TRBD1 as a possible D gene (5 bases). CDR3 length: 15 amino acids. With 2 bases removed from V and 4 bases from J, the gap between germline ends came to 14 bases. In germline, CDR1 is MGHRA, CDR2 YSYEKL. CDR3 region: CASSQRAGRGTEAFF. As DNA, the CDR3 is TGCGCCAGCAGCCAAAGGGCAGGGAGAGGCACTGAAGCTTTCTTT.

This clone has only a few counts. The chain combines TRBV5-1 with TRBJ2-1; 7 bases match TRBD2. This CDR3 is 15 amino acids long. J gave up 3 bases and V 1 base, and 4 bases lay outside the gene matches. From germline, CDR1 is SGHRS and CDR2 YFSETQ. The CDR3 sequence is CASSLPGGVYNEQFF. The CDR3 DNA reads TGCGCCAGCAGCTTGCCGGGGGGAGTCTACAATGAGCAGTTCTTC.